This T cell receptor beta chain was captured in a study of blood T cell repertoires in COVID-19. Study details: Sites across the United States, Italy and Spain contributed samples from acute and convalescent COVID-19. From T cells, B-cell-depleted T cells, or PBMCs came the material, which was cDNA or gDNA.

Trimming took off 4 bases at V and 6 bases at J, with 10 bases between the two ends. CDR1 LNHDA and CDR2 SQIVND come from the germline V gene (reference sequence). The CDR3 has 14 residues. While infection was still active, Seattle patients were enrolled and then followed longitudinally. Authors' methods: Amplification of reference gene primers was used by the study to estimate nucleated cell counts. Sequencing used immunoSEQ multiplex PCR; TCRdb keeps in-frame clones, though not all of them. V and J calls and clone size are as listed in that table; D and trimming were resolved from the DNA. This sample has 250,000 or so clones, with around 87% found just once.

This TCR was recovered from a woman in her fifties or sixties with COVID-19, enrolled during active disease. The J gene is TRBJ1-6, the V gene TRBV19; TRBD1 might be the D (6 bases). Source material: peripheral blood. This CDR3 reads CASSTRQANSPLHF. The CDR3, as DNA: TGTGCCAGTAGTACAAGACAGGCTAATTCACCCCTCCACTTT.